The T cell receptor (beta chain) described here comes from a study of early T cells in non-severe SARS-CoV-2 infection. Germline CDR1 is SGHAT and CDR2 is FQNNGV. Trimming cost V 3 bases and J 7 bases; bases outside gene matches: 6. The CDR3 is 15 residues long. Individual cDNA molecules received unique molecular identifiers. TCRdb itself ran the 5' RACE reads through MiXCR, one entry per CDR3 protein. This repertoire shows fewer than 55,000 distinct CDR3 sequences, about 9.1% found once; its top ten account for under 5.5%. This sequence joins TRBV11-2 and TRBJ2-1; 10 positions match TRBD2. The sample taken for sequencing was whole blood. This sequence originates from an adult who was a healthcare worker with PCR-confirmed SARS-CoV-2 infection or an uninfected control (not recorded which). CDR3 amino acids: CASSLLAGGPNEQFF. Here the CDR3 DNA reads TGTGCCAGCAGCTTGTTAGCGGGAGGCCCGAATGAGCAGTTCTTC.